The 24 T cell receptor beta chains listed next were all sequenced from one sample in a study of T cells after yellow fever vaccination. Each CDR3 protein is one row after TCRdb ran MiXCR on the 5' RACE reads. The data show under 400,000 distinct CDR3 sequences, with around 10% seen just once and less than 20% held by the top ten. The sample here was PBMCs, taken on the day of the first yellow fever vaccination. The receptors were sampled from a young man who received the YFV17D yellow fever vaccine.

The CDR3 loop reads CASSLFGTSGFSTDTQYF. The CDR3 nucleotides read TGTGCCAGCAGCCTCTTCGGGACTAGCGGGTTCTCCACAGATACGCAGTATTTT. The chain couples TRBV14 to TRBJ2-3; 12 nucleotides align to TRBD2. Germline values: CDR1 SGHDN, CDR2 FVKESK. The CDR3 totals 18 residues. The J segment lost 2 bases and the V segment lost 4 bases, leaving 10 bases of the junction unmatched.

CDR3 amino acids: CASSAVGGGTDTQYF. CDR3 coding DNA: TGTGCCAGCAGCGCGGTGGGGGGCGGCACAGATACGCAGTATTTT. The rearrangement joins TRBV9 to TRBJ2-3, with D perhaps given as TRBD1 or TRBD2 (6 bases each). CDR1 is SGDLS, CDR2 YYNGEE, per germline. The V gene lost 3 bases and the J gene lost 1 base, with 12 bases spanning the gap. This CDR3 spans 15 amino acids. Using reference TRBV9 and TRBJ2-3 for the parts outside the CDR3, the full variable domain is DSGVTQTPKHLITATGQRVTLRCSPRSGDLSVYWYQQSLDQGLQFLIQYYNGEERAKGNILERFSAQQFPDLHSELNLSSLELGDSALYFCASSAVGGGTDTQYFGPGTRLTVL.

This clonotype was observed a handful of times. The chain uses TRBV5-5 and TRBJ2-7; 7 bases align to TRBD2. J gave up 9 bases and V 0 bases, and 9 bases lay outside the gene matches. Germline loops: CDR1 SGHKS, CDR2 YYEKEE (reference sequence). The CDR3 runs 14 residues. The CDR3 protein is CASSLVDGGDLQYV. CDR3 sequence (DNA): TGTGCCAGCAGCTTGGTTGATGGGGGGGACCTGCAGTACGTC.

This clonotype was detected a few times. This chain uses TRBV11-3 with TRBJ1-5, with D hard to call. This CDR3 spans 13 amino acids. V was shortened by 8 bases and J by 5 bases, with 13 bases between the two germline ends. The germline CDR1 and CDR2 sequences are SGHNT and YENEEA. The CDR3 here is CASGSGWDQPQHF. Here the CDR3 DNA reads TGTGCCAGCGGTAGTGGGTGGGATCAGCCCCAGCATTTT.

This chain links TRBV2 with TRBJ2-1, with D possibly matching TRBD2 (7 bases). This CDR3 region has 16 residues. In germline, CDR1 is SNHLY, CDR2 FYNNEI. The ends were cut back, 1 base at V and 0 bases at J, with 10 bases in the middle. CDR3: CASSEEGGSSYNEQFF. The CDR3 DNA reads TGTGCCAGCAGTGAAGAGGGGGGGAGCTCCTACAATGAGCAGTTCTTC.

This clonotype was counted many times. The chain carries TRBV7-9 and TRBJ2-7, with D possibly TRBD1 on 6 matching bases. Germline lookup yields CDR1 SEHNR and CDR2 FQNEAQ (reference sequence). CDR3 length equals 16 residues. The germline V and J ends were trimmed by 3 bases and 0 bases, with 15 bases remaining between them. In DNA form, the CDR3 reads TGTGCCAGCAGCTTTCAGACAGGCCCCCGCTCCTACGAGCAGTACGTC. Translated, it gives CASSFQTGPRSYEQYV.

J is TRBJ1-2 and V is TRBV7-6, with 8 bases matching TRBD1. J lost 3 bases, V lost 5 bases, and 11 bases had no gene match. CDR1 and CDR2 from the germline V gene are SGHVS and FNYEAQ. The CDR3 length is 16 residues. The CDR3, as DNA: TGTGCCAGCAGCCAAAGGGAAGGACAGGGCGACTATGGCTACACCTTC. Protein product: CASSQREGQGDYGYTF.

The rearrangement links TRBV4-1 to TRBJ2-3, with TRBD2 matching 12 bases. The germline CDR1 and CDR2 sequences are MGHRA and YSYEKL. V was clipped by 3 bases and J by 6 bases; unmatched bases: 7. The CDR3 extends over 16 amino acids. Here the CDR3 reads CASSHPLAGGHDTQYF. As DNA, the CDR3 is TGCGCCAGCAGCCATCCCCTAGCGGGGGGGCACGATACGCAGTATTTT.

V usage is TRBV7-2 and J usage is TRBJ2-1; TRBD2 matches at 7 bases. V dropped 2 bases and J dropped 7; count of bases not matched to a gene: 8. The CDR3 runs to 15 residues. CDR1 and CDR2 from the germline V gene are SGHTA and FQGNSA. CDR3 loop: CASSLFAGVGNEQFF. The CDR3 DNA follows: TGTGCCAGCAGCTTATTTGCGGGGGTCGGTAATGAGCAGTTCTTC.

The V call is TRBV7-6, the J call TRBJ2-1, with D hard to call. The germline gives CDR1 SGHVS, CDR2 FNYEAQ. Between the trimmed V and J ends, which lost 1 base and 7 bases, there was a span of 14 bases. CDR3 length: 15 residues. CDR3 residues: CASSLGVPRRNEQFF. CDR3 bases: TGTGCCAGCAGCTTAGGGGTACCCCGCCGAAATGAGCAGTTCTTC. Full variable domain (remainder filled in from reference TRBV7-6 and TRBJ2-1): GAGVSQSPRYKVTKRGQDVALRCDPISGHVSLYWYRQALGQGPEFLTYFNYEAQQDKSGLPNDRFSAERPEGSISTLTIQRTEQRDSAMYRCASSLGVPRRNEQFFGPGTRLTVL.

This clonotype was picked up a small number of times. The gene calls are TRBV18 and TRBJ2-7; 9 nucleotides line up with TRBD1. V was pared by 4 bases and J by 6 bases, with 7 bases of the junction left unmatched. The length of the CDR3 is 14 residues. The germline CDR1 and CDR2 sequences are KGHSH and LQKENI. The CDR3 loop is CASSRRDRGGEQYV. The CDR3 coding sequence is TGTGCCAGCTCACGAAGAGACAGGGGGGGCGAGCAGTACGTC.

This clonotype was seen a handful of times. The chain uses TRBV24-1 and TRBJ2-7, with D possibly matching TRBD2 (6 bases). V was shortened by 5 bases and J by 5 bases, with 18 bases between the two germline ends. Germline V CDR1 and CDR2: KGHDR, SFDVKD. The CDR3 extends over 15 amino acids. CDR3: CATSGEVGSIHEQYV. Here the CDR3 DNA reads TGTGCCACCAGTGGGGAGGTAGGTTCGATCCACGAGCAGTACGTC.

This clonotype occurred a few times. V usage is TRBV6-1 and J usage is TRBJ2-3, with TRBD2 matching over 14 bases. The ends lost 5 bases at V and 7 bases at J; junction bases unmatched: 5. The CDR3 totals 15 residues. Germline assignment: CDR1 MNHNS and CDR2 SASEGT. The DNA for the CDR3 is TGTGCCAGCAGTACCGGGACTAGCGGGGGTTATACGCAGTATTTT. Translating gives CASSTGTSGGYTQYF.

This clonotype was counted a few times. The V and J genes are TRBV20-1 and TRBJ1-5; 9 bases fit TRBD1. Looked up from germline, CDR1 is DFQATT and CDR2 is SNEGSKA (reference sequence). This CDR3 has 15 residues. After removal of 6 bases from V and 5 bases from J, the junction contained 11 bases not matched to a gene. CDR3 DNA sequence: TGCAGTGCCGCGACCCGGACAGGGGCAGATCAGCCCCAGCATTTT. Encoded protein: CSAATRTGADQPQHF.

To note about this clonotype: The junction does not match germline at one end; this may be a read error. The chain carries TRBV4-2 and TRBJ2-3; no firm D call. The CDR3 is 16 residues long. Germline values: CDR1 LGHNA, CDR2 YNFKEQ. The CDR3 nucleotides read TGTGCCAGAAGCCAATTATTGTCGGCGGACACAGATACGCAGTATTTT. Translation gives CARSQLLSADTDTQYF.

This clonotype was picked up many times. The gene calls are TRBV12-3 or TRBV12-4 and TRBJ1-1, with a tentative D call TRBD1 (5 bases). CDR3 length equals 13 residues. Trimming shortened V by 1 base and J by 6 bases, and 9 bases separated the two germline ends. The CDR3 protein is CASSLGGFAEAFF. The CDR3 DNA sequence: TGTGCCAGCAGTTTAGGGGGCTTTGCTGAAGCTTTCTTT.

Only a few counts were recorded for this clonotype. V usage is TRBV18 and J usage is TRBJ2-7, with TRBD1 matching over 7 bases. V trimming: 1 base; J trimming: 1 base; junction bases outside the gene matches: 4. Germline V lookup: CDR1 KGHSH, CDR2 LQKENI. CDR3 length: 15 residues. CDR3 in amino acids: CASSPQGATSYEQYF. The CDR3 DNA reads as TGTGCCAGCTCACCACAGGGGGCTACATCCTACGAGCAGTACTTC. Filled out from reference TRBV18 and TRBJ2-7, the complete variable domain reads NAGVMQNPRHLVRRRGQEARLRCSPMKGHSHVYWYRQLPEEGLKFMVYLQKENIIDESGMPKERFSAEFPKEGPSILRIQQVVRGDSAAYFCASSPQGATSYEQYFGPGTRLTVT.

Concerning this clonotype: It may be a read error: a sequence one base away is much more abundant. Because it lacks the conserved phenylalanine or tryptophan at the end, this CDR3 is likely a read error. V is TRBV4-1 and J is TRBJ2-1, with 9 bases identical to TRBD2. This CDR3 region has 15 residues. Germline V gene sequence: CDR1 MGHRA, CDR2 YSYEKL. The J segment lost 2 bases and the V segment lost 1 base, leaving 0 bases of the junction unmatched. The CDR3 here is CASSQGLAAYNEQFS. DNA for the CDR3: TGCGCCAGCAGCCAAGGACTAGCGGCCTACAATGAGCAGTTCTCC.

The table lists this clonotype with many counts. The chain combines TRBV25-1 with TRBJ1-1; the D is unclear. Trimming cost V 3 bases and J 1 base, with 12 bases left between them. Per the germline V gene, CDR1 is MGHDK and CDR2 is SYGVNS. The CDR3 has 15 amino acids. This chain's CDR3 is CASSEPRTGNTEAFF. CDR3 sequence (DNA): TGTGCCAGCAGTGAGCCGAGGACGGGGAACACTGAAGCTTTCTTT. The variable domain in full, completed from reference TRBV25-1 and TRBJ1-1, reads EADIYQTPRYLVIGTGKKITLECSQTMGHDKMYWYQQDPGMELHLIHYSYGVNSTEKGDLSSESTVSRIRTEHFPLTLESARPSHTSQYLCASSEPRTGNTEAFFGQGTRLTVV.

Concerning this clonotype itself: This clone may be a read error of a much larger clone one base away. This chain links TRBV7-2 with TRBJ2-1; the D is unclear. Looked up from germline, CDR1 is SGHTA and CDR2 is FQGNSA. This CDR3 region has 12 residues. V lost 11 bases, J lost 10 bases, and 18 bases lay in between. The CDR3 loop is CAGSGHQAEQFF. Written as DNA, the CDR3 is TGTGCCGGATCCGGGCACCAGGCCGAGCAGTTCTTC.

The V and J genes are TRBV5-1 and TRBJ1-2, with D hard to call. The CDR3 has 12 residues. V was clipped by 4 bases and J by 10 bases, with 14 bases between them. CDR1 and CDR2 from the germline V gene are SGHRS and YFSETQ. This chain's CDR3 is CASSPPGRAYTF. The CDR3 DNA reads TGCGCCAGCAGCCCTCCCGGGAGGGCCTACACCTTC.

This clonotype came up a few times. This rearrangement joins TRBV5-4 to TRBJ2-6, with D maybe TRBD1 (5 bases). From germline, CDR1 is SGHNT and CDR2 YYREEE (reference sequence). This CDR3 has 20 residues. The V and J ends lost 0 bases and 1 base respectively, with 20 bases between them. CDR3 sequence reads: CASSLEGREGAPSGANVLTF. As DNA, the CDR3 is TGTGCCAGCAGCTTGGAAGGGCGTGAAGGGGCTCCATCTGGGGCCAACGTCCTGACTTTC.

The rearrangement links TRBV12-3 or TRBV12-4 to TRBJ2-1; 12 positions agree with TRBD1. The CDR3 covers 15 residues. V gave up 4 bases and J gave up 12 bases; unmatched junction bases: 10. The DNA for the CDR3 is TGTGCCAGCAGTTACAGGGACAGGGGGCGGTTAGGGCAGTTCTTC. Translation: CASSYRDRGRLGQFF.

This clonotype was counted a few times. This chain links TRBV4-1 with TRBJ2-5; no reliable D call. The CDR3 consists of 15 residues. Trimming stripped 5 bases from V and 3 bases from J, with 16 bases between. Germline CDR1 reads MGHRA; CDR2 reads YSYEKL. In DNA form, the CDR3 reads TGCGCCAGCAGCTCAACAATGTCCAGCAAAGAGACCCAGTACTTC. Its protein product is CASSSTMSSKETQYF.